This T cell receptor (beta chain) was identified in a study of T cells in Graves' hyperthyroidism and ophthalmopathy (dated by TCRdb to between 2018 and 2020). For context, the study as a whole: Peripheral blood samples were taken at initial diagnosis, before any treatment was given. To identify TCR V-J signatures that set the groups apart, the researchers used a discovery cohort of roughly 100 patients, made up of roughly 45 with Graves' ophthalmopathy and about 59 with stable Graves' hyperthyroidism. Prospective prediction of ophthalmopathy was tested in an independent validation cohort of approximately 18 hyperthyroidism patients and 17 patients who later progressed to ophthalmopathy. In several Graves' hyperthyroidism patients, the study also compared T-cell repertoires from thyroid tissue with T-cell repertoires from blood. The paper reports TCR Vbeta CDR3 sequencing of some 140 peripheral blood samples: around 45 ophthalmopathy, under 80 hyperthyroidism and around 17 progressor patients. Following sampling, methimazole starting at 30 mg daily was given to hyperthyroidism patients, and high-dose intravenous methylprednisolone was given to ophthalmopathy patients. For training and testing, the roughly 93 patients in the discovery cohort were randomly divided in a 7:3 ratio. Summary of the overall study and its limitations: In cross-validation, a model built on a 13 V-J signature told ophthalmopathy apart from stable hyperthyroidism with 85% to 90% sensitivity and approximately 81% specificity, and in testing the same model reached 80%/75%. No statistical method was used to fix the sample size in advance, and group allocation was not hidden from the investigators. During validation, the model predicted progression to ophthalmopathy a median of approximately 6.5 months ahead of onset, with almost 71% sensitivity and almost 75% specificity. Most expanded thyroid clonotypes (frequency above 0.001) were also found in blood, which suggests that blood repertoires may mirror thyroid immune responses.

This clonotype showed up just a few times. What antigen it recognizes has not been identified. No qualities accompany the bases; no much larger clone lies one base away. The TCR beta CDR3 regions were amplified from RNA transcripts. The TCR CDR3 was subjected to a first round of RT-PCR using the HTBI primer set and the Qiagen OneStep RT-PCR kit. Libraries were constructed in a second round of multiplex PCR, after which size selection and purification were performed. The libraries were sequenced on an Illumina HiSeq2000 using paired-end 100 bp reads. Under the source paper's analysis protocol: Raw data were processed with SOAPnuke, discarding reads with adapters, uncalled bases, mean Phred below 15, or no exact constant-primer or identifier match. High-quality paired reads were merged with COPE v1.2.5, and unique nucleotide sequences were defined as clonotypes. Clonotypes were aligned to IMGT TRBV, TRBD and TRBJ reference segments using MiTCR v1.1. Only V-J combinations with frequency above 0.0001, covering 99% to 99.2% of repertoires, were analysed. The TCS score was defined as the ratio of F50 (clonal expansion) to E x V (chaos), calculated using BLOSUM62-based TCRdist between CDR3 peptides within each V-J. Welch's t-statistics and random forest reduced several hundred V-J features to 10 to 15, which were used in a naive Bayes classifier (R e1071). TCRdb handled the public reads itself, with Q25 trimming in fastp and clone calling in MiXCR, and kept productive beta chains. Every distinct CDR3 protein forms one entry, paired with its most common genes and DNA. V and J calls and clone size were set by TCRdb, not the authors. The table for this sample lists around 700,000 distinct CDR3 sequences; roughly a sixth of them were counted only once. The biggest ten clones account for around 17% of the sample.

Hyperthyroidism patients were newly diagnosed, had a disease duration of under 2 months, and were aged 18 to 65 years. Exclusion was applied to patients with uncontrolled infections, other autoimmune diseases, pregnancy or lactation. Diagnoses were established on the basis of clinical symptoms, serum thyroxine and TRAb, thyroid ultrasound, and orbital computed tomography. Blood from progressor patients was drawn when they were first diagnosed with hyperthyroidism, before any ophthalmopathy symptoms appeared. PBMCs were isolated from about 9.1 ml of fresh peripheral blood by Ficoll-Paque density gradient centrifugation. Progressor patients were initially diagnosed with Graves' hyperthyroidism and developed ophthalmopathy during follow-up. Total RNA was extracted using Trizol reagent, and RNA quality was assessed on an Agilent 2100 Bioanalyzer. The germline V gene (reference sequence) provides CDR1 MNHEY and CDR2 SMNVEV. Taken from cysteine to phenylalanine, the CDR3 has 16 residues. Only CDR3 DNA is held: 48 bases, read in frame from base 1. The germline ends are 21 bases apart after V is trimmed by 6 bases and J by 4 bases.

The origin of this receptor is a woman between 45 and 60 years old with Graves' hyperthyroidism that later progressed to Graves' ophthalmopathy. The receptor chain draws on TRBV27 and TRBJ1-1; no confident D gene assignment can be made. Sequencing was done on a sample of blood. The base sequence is TGTGCCAGCAGCGTAGGGTCCGTCCTCCTGTCCACTGAAGCTTTCTTT. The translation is CASSVGSVLLSTEAFF.